Listed below are T cell receptor beta chains from one sample, sequenced in a study of cytomegalovirus exposure and HLA in healthy donors. The assay was immunoSEQ multiplex PCR, and TCRdb's table has in-frame clones only and misses some. Here the sample spans 150,000 to 200,000 clones, more than 60% being singletons. Sample: PBMCs. The receptors shown here come from a female donor in good health and CMV-seronegative. The CDR3 runs from the conserved cysteine through the conserved F or W. The D gene is left open where the match is weak. Clone size is stated in some rows and not others, as once, few, many or a class when expanded.

v_call	d_call	j_call	clone_size	cdr3_length	cdr3_aa	cdr3_nt
TRBV6-6	-	TRBJ1-1	few	13	CASILGGNTEAFF	TGTGCCAGCATTCTCGGGGGGAACACTGAAGCTTTCTTT
TRBV28	-	TRBJ1-2	-	13	CASSLKAGYGYTF	TGTGCCAGCAGTTTAAAGGCAGGCTATGGCTACACCTTC
TRBV11-1	-	TRBJ2-7	-	13	CASSFETDYEQYF	TGTGCCAGCAGCTTCGAGACTGACTACGAGCAGTACTTC
TRBV4-2	TRBD1	TRBJ1-4	-	14	CASSLDDRGRKLFF	TGTGCCAGCAGCCTCGATGACAGGGGGCGGAAACTGTTTTTT
TRBV4-1	-	TRBJ1-2	-	17	CASSLAYRDTDNYGYTF	TGCGCCAGCAGCCTCGCCTACAGGGACACCGATAACTATGGCTACACCTTC
TRBV11-2	TRBD2	TRBJ2-1	-	15	CASSPLAGAPHEQFF	TGTGCCAGCAGCCCACTAGCGGGAGCTCCCCATGAGCAGTTCTTC
TRBV21-1	-	TRBJ2-7	-	15	CASSGWGGRSYEQYF	TGTGCCAGCAGCGGCTGGGGGGGCCGCTCCTACGAGCAGTACTTC
TRBV5-1	TRBD2	TRBJ2-1	few	15	CASYYSGSVPNEQFF	TGCGCCAGCTATTATAGCGGGAGTGTTCCCAATGAGCAGTTCTTC
TRBV7-2	TRBD1	TRBJ2-3	-	15	CASSPIRGSTDTQYF	TGTGCCAGCAGCCCGATCAGGGGGAGCACAGATACGCAGTATTTT
TRBV30	TRBD1	TRBJ1-6	-	13	CAWAGTVNSPLHF	TGTGCCTGGGCCGGGACAGTTAATTCACCCCTCCACTTT
TRBV6-5	-	TRBJ1-1	few	13	CASSYADTTEAFF	TGTGCCAGCAGTTACGCCGACACCACTGAAGCTTTCTTT
TRBV29-1	-	TRBJ2-7	-	14	CSVASQGRSYEQYF	TGCAGCGTCGCGTCCCAAGGCAGGTCCTACGAGCAGTACTTC
TRBV6-6	-	TRBJ1-4	-	15	CASSYSVSTNEKLFF	TGTGCCAGCAGTTACTCCGTCTCGACTAATGAAAAACTGTTTTTT
TRBV28	TRBD2	TRBJ2-7	-	16	CASSLALAGVSYEQYF	TGTGCCAGCAGCCTGGCGCTAGCGGGGGTGTCCTACGAGCAGTACTTC
TRBV9	TRBD2	TRBJ2-5	-	16	CASSVGGLAGVETQYF	TGTGCCAGCAGCGTTGGGGGACTAGCGGGAGTAGAGACCCAGTACTTC
TRBV10-1	TRBD1	TRBJ1-1	-	17	CASSEPRDRGLYAEAFF	TGCGCCAGCAGTGAACCCCGGGACAGGGGGTTATACGCTGAAGCTTTCTTT
TRBV5-5	-	TRBJ2-5	-	15	CASSLAPGRRETQYF	TGTGCCAGCAGCTTGGCTCCAGGTAGAAGGGAGACCCAGTACTTC
TRBV6-6	-	TRBJ2-2	-	15	CASSSSSPYTGELFF	TGTGCCAGCAGTTCCTCATCCCCGTACACCGGGGAGCTGTTTTTT
TRBV6-6	TRBD1	TRBJ2-5	-	14	CASRIRGFQETQYF	TGTGCCAGCAGGATCAGGGGGTTCCAAGAGACCCAGTACTTC
TRBV7-2	-	TRBJ1-5	-	15	CASSLVSAEDQPQHF	TGTGCCAGCAGCTTAGTCTCGGCAGAGGATCAGCCCCAGCATTTT
TRBV4-3	-	TRBJ1-4	-	14	CASSQEPSRGKLFF	TGCGCCAGCAGCCAAGAGCCTAGTCGGGGGAAACTGTTTTTT
TRBV5-1	TRBD1	TRBJ1-6	-	17	CASSWRLPGQGNSPLHF	TGCGCCAGCAGCTGGAGGTTACCGGGACAGGGTAATTCACCCCTCCACTTT
TRBV18	TRBD1	TRBJ1-2	-	14	CASSQPGQGDGYTF	TGTGCCAGCTCACAACCGGGACAGGGGGACGGCTACACCTTC
TRBV28	TRBD2	TRBJ2-4	-	16	CASSSPAGGGKNIQYF	TGTGCCAGCAGCTCTCCCGCGGGAGGGGGCAAAAACATTCAGTACTTC
TRBV19	TRBD1	TRBJ1-1	-	15	CASSRWTGEGTEAFF	TGTGCCAGTAGTCGATGGACAGGGGAAGGAACTGAAGCTTTCTTT
TRBV30	-	TRBJ1-5	-	15	CAWSVSRDSNQPQHF	TGTGCCTGGAGTGTATCCAGGGATAGCAATCAGCCCCAGCATTTT
TRBV27	TRBD2	TRBJ2-5	-	15	CASSSGLAGTRTQYF	TGTGCCAGCAGCTCCGGACTAGCGGGTACCCGGACCCAGTACTTC
TRBV28	-	TRBJ2-1	-	18	CASSLWAIAVSGDNEQFF	TGTGCCAGCAGTTTATGGGCCATCGCGGTGTCAGGGGACAATGAGCAGTTCTTC
TRBV10-3	-	TRBJ1-1	-	13	CAISGGGYTEAFF	TGTGCCATCAGTGGAGGTGGGTACACTGAAGCTTTCTTT
TRBV29-1	TRBD1	TRBJ1-5	-	13	CSVGGGGNQPQHF	TGCAGCGTTGGAGGGGGCGGCAATCAGCCCCAGCATTTT
TRBV7-2	TRBD1	TRBJ1-5	-	15	CASSSDRDSNQPQHF	TGTGCCAGCAGTTCTGACAGGGACAGCAATCAGCCCCAGCATTTT
TRBV2	-	TRBJ2-7	once	13	CASSTHRVGEQYF	TGTGCCAGCTCCACTCACAGGGTTGGTGAGCAGTACTTC
TRBV9	TRBD1	TRBJ2-2	-	16	CASSPYRDSDTGELFF	TGTGCCAGCAGCCCCTACCGGGACAGCGACACCGGGGAGCTGTTTTTT
TRBV5-1	-	TRBJ1-2	-	14	CASSLGGRLGQDTF	TGCGCCAGCAGCTTGGGGGGAAGACTAGGCCAGGACACCTTC
TRBV27	-	TRBJ1-6	few	17	CASSYLTQVAPASPLHF	TGTGCCAGCAGTTACCTCACTCAGGTGGCCCCAGCCTCACCCCTCCACTTT
TRBV28	TRBD2	TRBJ2-2	few	14	CASIGLAGAGELFF	TGTGCCAGCATAGGACTAGCGGGCGCCGGGGAGCTGTTTTTT